A single sample gave rise to the 19 T cell receptor beta chains below, sequenced in a study of shared clonotypes between healthy human individuals. Profiled with immunoSEQ multiplex PCR; TCRdb holds only in-frame clones, not every one. The top ten clones hold more than 0.9% of a sample with 1.6 million or so clones, around 97% of them seen once. Sequenced sample: naive CD4+ T cells sorted from blood. Described subset: CD45RA+ positively selected. The source is a man younger than 40 in good health.

The V gene is TRBV28, the J gene TRBJ2-7, with 7 bases fitting TRBD2. This CDR3 has 16 residues. Germline-derived CDR1 and CDR2 are MDHEN and SYDVKM. The J segment lost 7 bases and the V segment lost 6 bases, leaving 18 bases of the junction unmatched. This CDR3 reads CASRQARAGTSGEQYF. In DNA form, the CDR3 reads TGTGCCAGCAGACAAGCCCGAGCGGGGACTTCTGGGGAGCAGTACTTC.

The V call is TRBV29-1, the J call TRBJ1-3, with D possibly matching TRBD1 (6 bases). The CDR3 contains 17 residues. V lost 0 bases, J lost 5 bases, and 20 bases lay in between. Germline CDR1 SQVTM, CDR2 ANQGSEA. For the CDR3, the DNA is TGCAGCGTTGAAGATCCCCCCGCGACAGGAAGAAGAAACACCATATATTTT. Its protein product is CSVEDPPATGRRNTIYF.

The chain's CDR3 is CASRGGRQTYEQYF. The CDR3, as DNA: TGCGCCTCAAGGGGGGGTCGTCAGACCTACGAGCAGTACTTC. V gene TRBV5-1 combines with J gene TRBJ2-7, with a weak D call TRBD2 (7 bases). The CDR3 loop spans 14 amino acids. CDR1 is SGHRS, CDR2 YFSETQ, per germline. V was pared by 10 bases and J by 2 bases, with 19 bases between.

DNA of the CDR3: TGTGCCAGTAGTGACAGGGTCGGGGCCAACGTCCTGACTTTC. It specifies CASSDRVGANVLTF. This sequence joins TRBV19 and TRBJ2-6; 7 nucleotides agree with TRBD1. V lost 5 bases, J lost 4 bases, and 2 bases stayed unmatched. The CDR3 is 14 amino acids. Germline-derived CDR1 and CDR2 are LNHDA and SQIVND (reference sequence). The complete variable domain, with remaining parts taken from reference TRBV19 and TRBJ2-6, reads DGGITQSPKYLFRKEGQNVTLSCEQNLNHDAMYWYRQDPGQGLRLIYYSQIVNDFQKGDIAEGYSVSREKKESFPLTVTSAQKNPTAFYLCASSDRVGANVLTFGAGSRLTVL.

This clone has only one observation. The chain links TRBV6-6 to TRBJ2-5, with D perhaps matching TRBD2 (5 bases). V gave up 2 bases and J gave up 3 bases, with 13 bases separating them. The germline V gene encodes CDR1 MNHNY and CDR2 SVGAGI (reference sequence). The CDR3 contains 15 residues. The CDR3 is CASSYPLAREETQYF. The CDR3 DNA sequence: TGTGCCAGCAGTTACCCTCTAGCTAGGGAAGAGACCCAGTACTTC.

The chain uses TRBV19 and TRBJ1-5, with D tentatively TRBD1 (6 bases). Trimming took 7 bases from V and 2 from J, leaving 12 bases between them. The CDR3 sequence is 14 residues long. Germline values: CDR1 LNHDA, CDR2 SQIVND (reference sequence). DNA of the CDR3: TGTGCCAGTAACAGGGTTACTGGCAATCAGCCCCAGCATTTT. Translated: CASNRVTGNQPQHF. Full variable domain (rest looked up from reference TRBV19 and TRBJ1-5): DGGITQSPKYLFRKEGQNVTLSCEQNLNHDAMYWYRQDPGQGLRLIYYSQIVNDFQKGDIAEGYSVSREKKESFPLTVTSAQKNPTAFYLCASNRVTGNQPQHFGDGTRLSIL.

The chain links TRBV7-2 to TRBJ2-3; a possible D gene is TRBD1 (6 bases). V lost 5 bases to trimming and J lost 0 bases, with 12 bases between them. The germline V gene encodes CDR1 SGHTA and CDR2 FQGNSA. The CDR3 covers 15 residues. The CDR3 reads CASSPGQSSTDTQYF. The DNA of the CDR3 is TGTGCCAGCAGCCCCGGACAGTCTAGCACAGATACGCAGTATTTT.

The J gene is TRBJ2-7, the V gene TRBV6-5; 9 nucleotides align to TRBD1. Germline loops: CDR1 MNHEY, CDR2 SVGAGI. J gave up 9 bases and V 8 bases, and 11 bases lay outside the gene matches. The CDR3 has 13 residues. CDR3: CASGTGPLFGQYF. Written as DNA, the CDR3 is TGTGCCAGCGGGACAGGGCCTCTCTTTGGGCAGTACTTC.

This chain uses TRBV7-9 with TRBJ1-2; TRBD1 agrees at 11 bases. The CDR3 loop spans 16 amino acids. Germline CDR1 is SEHNR and CDR2 is FQNEAQ (reference sequence). J gave up 8 bases and V 0 bases, and 8 bases lay outside the gene matches. The CDR3 sequence: CASSLAGQGALSGYTF. The CDR3 DNA reads TGTGCCAGCAGCTTAGCAGGACAGGGGGCTTTGTCCGGCTACACCTTC.

The chain joins TRBV28 to TRBJ1-1; weak D call: TRBD1 (6 bases). The CDR3 runs to 13 residues. The germline gives CDR1 MDHEN, CDR2 SYDVKM. V was shortened by 6 bases and J by 4 bases, with 12 bases between the two germline ends. The CDR3 nucleotides are TGTGCCAGCAGCTCCCGGGGGCGCACTGAAGCTTTCTTT. Translating it yields CASSSRGRTEAFF.

The gene calls are TRBV9 and TRBJ2-2, with no clear D. This CDR3 is built from 14 residues. Trimming took 3 bases from V and 5 from J, leaving 11 bases between them. The V gene's germline CDR1 is SGDLS and CDR2 YYNGEE. The DNA for the CDR3 is TGTGCCAGCAGCGGGGCAGGCTATACCGGGGAGCTGTTTTTT. This codes for CASSGAGYTGELFF.

The V call is TRBV18, the J call TRBJ2-2, with 9 bases matching TRBD2. Trimming removed 2 bases from V and 0 bases from J; junction bases left unmatched: 10. CDR3 size: 19 residues. Germline CDR1 is KGHSH and CDR2 is LQKENI. This CDR3 reads CASSPKGNLAGANTGELFF. The CDR3 DNA reads TGTGCCAGCTCACCAAAGGGAAACTTAGCGGGGGCGAACACCGGGGAGCTGTTTTTT.

This chain links TRBV7-6 with TRBJ2-1, with D unresolved. Trimming left V 2 bases short and J 7 bases short, with 3 bases between. Germline CDR1 SGHVS, CDR2 FNYEAQ. The CDR3 loop spans 11 amino acids. The CDR3, as DNA: TGTGCCAGCAGCTTAACGAATGAGCAGTTCTTC. Protein product: CASSLTNEQFF.

This rearrangement joins TRBV19 to TRBJ1-3; D not resolved. With 4 bases removed from V and 2 bases from J, the gap between germline ends came to 9 bases. The CDR3 extends over 14 amino acids. Germline assignment: CDR1 LNHDA and CDR2 SQIVND (reference sequence). The CDR3 coding sequence is TGTGCCAGTAGTACATCGGGCGCTGGAAACACCATATATTTT. Protein: CASSTSGAGNTIYF. The variable domain in full, with the rest retrieved from reference TRBV19 and TRBJ1-3, is DGGITQSPKYLFRKEGQNVTLSCEQNLNHDAMYWYRQDPGQGLRLIYYSQIVNDFQKGDIAEGYSVSREKKESFPLTVTSAQKNPTAFYLCASSTSGAGNTIYFGEGSWLTVV.

A word on this clone: Within the sample, other DNA sequences also encode this same CDR3. The chain couples TRBV5-1 to TRBJ1-3; D unclear. The V end was cut by 0 bases, the J end by 0 bases, with 4 bases between. The CDR3 totals 14 residues. Germline V gives CDR1 SGHRS, CDR2 YFSETQ. The DNA for the CDR3 is TGCGCCAGCAGCTTGGAAAGCTCTGGAAACACCATATATTTT. Its protein is CASSLESSGNTIYF.

The gene calls are TRBV7-3 and TRBJ2-2; D tentatively reads TRBD1 or TRBD2 (5 bases each). Trimming removed 0 bases from V and 6 bases from J, with 8 bases in between. This CDR3 spans 14 amino acids. Germline V gene lookup returns CDR1 SGHTA and CDR2 FQGTGA. For the CDR3, the DNA is TGTGCCAGCAGCTTAACTTTGGGGGCCGGGGAGCTGTTTTTT. It codes for CASSLTLGAGELFF. The full variable domain, with the rest looked up from reference TRBV7-3 and TRBJ2-2, is GAGVSQTPSNKVTEKGKYVELRCDPISGHTALYWYRQSLGQGPEFLIYFQGTGAADDSGLPNDRFFAVRPEGSVSTLKIQRTERGDSAVYLCASSLTLGAGELFFGEGSRLTVL.

This clone was detected a few times. The chain recombines TRBV6-5 with TRBJ2-6; D call uncertain. CDR1 is MNHEY and CDR2 is SVGAGI in the germline V gene. The CDR3 is 14 residues long. Trimming stripped 2 bases from V and 2 bases from J, with 4 bases between. The CDR3 loop is CASSYGTGANVLTF. CDR3 bases: TGTGCCAGCAGTTACGGGACTGGGGCCAACGTCCTGACTTTC.

The rearrangement joins TRBV7-2 to TRBJ2-3, with D maybe TRBD1 (5 bases). V was pared by 6 bases and J by 2 bases, with 18 bases between. CDR3 length equals 16 residues. The germline CDR1 and CDR2 sequences are SGHTA and FQGNSA. CDR3 region: CASRRNGHLYTDTQYF. The DNA for the CDR3 is TGTGCCAGCAGACGCAACGGACATCTCTACACAGATACGCAGTATTTT.

Comments on this clone: Other DNA sequences in the sample encode the same CDR3. The chain employs TRBV29-1 and TRBJ2-5; 7 bases align to TRBD1. This CDR3 spans 12 amino acids. The J segment lost 2 bases and the V segment lost 7 bases, leaving 4 bases of the junction unmatched. CDR1 is SQVTM, CDR2 ANQGSEA, per germline. The CDR3: CSARQGQETQYF. The CDR3 coding sequence is TGCAGCGCCAGACAGGGACAAGAGACCCAGTACTTC.